The following is a T cell receptor (beta chain) sequence with its context. This sample stems from a study of blood T cell repertoires in COVID-19. The CDR3 is 17 residues long. J was trimmed by 4 bases and V by 1 base; bases with no gene match: 11. Per the germline V gene, CDR1 is SGHNT and CDR2 is YYREEE (reference sequence). TCRdb keeps only in-frame clones here, not all; method: immunoSEQ multiplex PCR. The repertoire holds hundreds of thousands of clones, around 90% seen once, with 2.5% to 3.5% in the top ten. V and J are TRBV5-4 and TRBJ2-5; 9 nucleotides line up with TRBD2. This clonotype was obtained from a woman between 25 and 40 years old with COVID-19, enrolled during active disease. Material for sequencing was peripheral blood. The CDR3 region has the DNA TGTGCCAGCAGCTTGAAAGTCGCGGGAGGGACGTCAGAGACCCAGTACTTC. Translating it yields CASSLKVAGGTSETQYF.